The table lists the clone carrying this T cell receptor beta chain with a few counts. The antigen is unknown. Unmatched junction bases numbered 5, after V lost 6 bases and J lost 4 bases. CDR1 and CDR2 (germline): MDHEN, SYDVKM. This CDR3 has 14 residues. This sample was taken from a study of a mutant IDH1 vaccine in newly diagnosed glioma. This table comes from immunoSEQ multiplex PCR, and its TCRdb copy is limited to in-frame clones, with some not included. The sample yields 50,000 to 70,000 clones, 74% seen once. Time point noted: week 35, safety follow-up. All doses held 300 ug of mutant IDH1 20-mer peptide, with topical imiquimod.

This sequence originates from a man in his fifties or sixties with glioma. The sample in question was PBMCs, obtained from a glioma patient whose treatment included an IDH1 peptide vaccine. V is TRBV28 and J is TRBJ1-5, with TRBD1 identical over 8 bases. In DNA form, the CDR3 reads TGTGCCAGCAGAACAGGGGGTGGGAATCAGCCCCAGCATTTT. The encoded protein is CASRTGGGNQPQHF.